These T cell receptor beta chains were read from a single sample in a study of cytomegalovirus exposure and HLA in healthy donors. Using immunoSEQ multiplex PCR, the repertoire was profiled, and TCRdb retains in-frame clones only, with some absent. The sample consists of more than 200,000 clones, about four fifths of them appearing once. Sequenced sample: PBMCs. The source is a man aged 35 to 55 in good health and CMV-seropositive. Each CDR3 is given with its conserved first and last residue. A D gene is named only where the DNA matches it firmly. Expanded clones get a size class; other rows say once, few or many, or leave the size out.

v_call	d_call	clone_size	j_call	cdr3_nt	cdr3_aa
TRBV9	TRBD2	NA	TRBJ2-7	TGTGCCAGCAGCGCCCAGCGGGAGAGAGACGAGCAGTACTTC	CASSAQRERDEQYF
TRBV7-8	NA	NA	TRBJ1-1	TGTGCCAGCAGCTTAGGGGGGGAGCGAGCTTTCTTT	CASSLGGERAFF
TRBV5-1	NA	NA	TRBJ2-2	TGCGCCAGCAGCTTGGCAACGAACACCGGGGAGCTGTTTTTT	CASSLATNTGELFF
TRBV5-4	NA	NA	TRBJ2-1	TGTGCCAGCAGCTTGGGCTGGAAGGGGGACAATGAGCAGTTCTTC	CASSLGWKGDNEQFF
TRBV15	NA	NA	TRBJ1-4	TGTGCCACCAGCAGACTCCTTCAGTCAACTAATGAAAAACTGTTTTTT	CATSRLLQSTNEKLFF
TRBV5-1	NA	NA	TRBJ1-2	TGCGCCAGCAGCTTGAACAGTTATAACTATGGCTACACCTTC	CASSLNSYNYGYTF
TRBV9	TRBD2	NA	TRBJ2-2	TGTGCCAGCAGCTTAGCGGGGGAGTACGGGGAGCTGTTTTTT	CASSLAGEYGELFF
TRBV30	TRBD2	NA	TRBJ2-2	TGTGCGTACCACGGGAGGGCCTCCGGGGAGCTGTTTTTT	CAYHGRASGELFF
TRBV5-8	NA	NA	TRBJ1-2	TGTGCCAGCAGCTTGGCGTATGGCTACACCTTC	CASSLAYGYTF
TRBV2	NA	NA	TRBJ2-7	TGTGCCAGCAGTGAACCTCCCGGACAGTCGGTTGGCTACGAGCAGTACTTC	CASSEPPGQSVGYEQYF
TRBV28	NA	NA	TRBJ1-1	TGTGCCAGCAGTTCACCCTCGGGGGGGGTGAGGTCTGAAGCTTTCTTT	CASSSPSGGVRSEAFF
TRBV5-1	TRBD1	few	TRBJ2-6	TGCGCCAGCAGCTTACCAGGGGGCTCTGGGGCCAACGTCCTGACTTTC	CASSLPGGSGANVLTF
TRBV5-1	NA	NA	TRBJ1-4	TGCGCCAGCAGCCCCCAGGGTGGGGCTAATGAAAAACTGTTTTTT	CASSPQGGANEKLFF
TRBV28	TRBD1	NA	TRBJ1-1	TGTGCCAGCAGTTTTCCGGCAGGGGGTAACCCTGAAGCTTTCTTT	CASSFPAGGNPEAFF
TRBV6-5	NA	NA	TRBJ2-1	TGTGCCAGCATGGTCAGTCCTGCAGGCAATGAGCAGTTCTTC	CASMVSPAGNEQFF
TRBV11-2	NA	once	TRBJ1-5	TGTGCCAGCAGCTTAGGACCACAGGGTCATCAGCCCCAGCATTTT	CASSLGPQGHQPQHF
TRBV28	TRBD1	NA	TRBJ1-1	TGTGCCAGCAGTCACGAGACAGGGTGGACTGAAGCTTTCTTT	CASSHETGWTEAFF
TRBV30	NA	NA	TRBJ2-5	TGTGCCTGGAGTGTGGCTGAGACCCAGTACTTC	CAWSVAETQYF
TRBV27	NA	NA	TRBJ1-4	NA	CASSFGEGAFVGEKLFF
TRBV15	NA	once	TRBJ1-4	TGTGCCACCAGCAGAGTGGGGGCAAATGAAAAACTGTTTTTT	CATSRVGANEKLFF
TRBV5-8	NA	NA	TRBJ1-1	TGTGCCAGCACCCGACTCCTGAACACTGAAGCTTTCTTT	CASTRLLNTEAFF
TRBV30	NA	NA	TRBJ2-5	TGTGCCTGGAACCTATGGTCCCGCCAAGAGACCCAGTACTTC	CAWNLWSRQETQYF
TRBV5-6	NA	few	TRBJ2-3	TGTGCCAGCAGCTGGAAGGGCAGGGGAGGCACAGATACGCAGTATTTT	CASSWKGRGGTDTQYF
TRBV9	NA	NA	TRBJ1-1	TGTGCCAGCAGCGTAGATAGGAACACTGAAGCTTTCTTT	CASSVDRNTEAFF
TRBV19	TRBD1	NA	TRBJ1-3	TGTGCCAGTAGTCCCAACAGGGGAACTTACGGAAACACCATATATTTT	CASSPNRGTYGNTIYF
TRBV30	TRBD1	NA	TRBJ2-2	TGTGCCCTTCCTCCCGGGACAGCGAACACCGGGGAGCTGTTTTTT	CALPPGTANTGELFF
TRBV7-9	NA	NA	TRBJ2-3	TGTGCCAGCAGCTTAGGGCCTCGCACAGATACGCAGTATTTT	CASSLGPRTDTQYF
TRBV9	NA	NA	TRBJ1-2	TGTGCCAGCAGCCCAGGGCCGTTTGCCGGCTATGGCTACACCTTC	CASSPGPFAGYGYTF
TRBV19	NA	NA	TRBJ1-5	TGTGCCAGTAGTATAAACTTGAGGAGCAATCAGCCCCAGCATTTT	CASSINLRSNQPQHF
TRBV11-2	NA	NA	TRBJ2-3	TGTGCCAGCAGCCCAGTGGGACAACGCACAGATACGCAGTATTTT	CASSPVGQRTDTQYF
TRBV6-5	TRBD1	NA	TRBJ2-1	TGTGCCAGCAGTTATGACAGGGGACCCTACAATGAGCAGTTCTTC	CASSYDRGPYNEQFF
TRBV7-2	TRBD1	NA	TRBJ1-1	TGTGCCAGCAGCCCAGGGGGGTCGAACACTGAAGCTTTCTTT	CASSPGGSNTEAFF
TRBV30	TRBD1	NA	TRBJ2-3	TGTGCCTGGTTACGACAGGGCGGCACAGATACGCAGTATTTT	CAWLRQGGTDTQYF
TRBV4-1	TRBD1	NA	TRBJ2-7	TGCGCCAGCAGCCGGGACAGGGCCTCCTACGAGCAGTACTTC	CASSRDRASYEQYF
TRBV19	TRBD2	NA	TRBJ2-2	TGTGCCAGTAAGACTAGCTCGAACACCGGGGAGCTGTTTTTT	CASKTSSNTGELFF
TRBV15	TRBD2	NA	TRBJ2-3	TGTGCCACCAGCAGTATCTACCGGGAGGATTCGGATACGCAGTATTTT	CATSSIYREDSDTQYF
TRBV27	NA	once	TRBJ2-1	TGTGCCAGCAGTTTATCGTTACCCGGCTCCTACAATGAGCAGTTCTTC	CASSLSLPGSYNEQFF
TRBV6-6	TRBD2	NA	TRBJ2-2	TGTGCCAGCAGGTCACGAGCGGGGTGGAACACCGGGGAGCTGTTTTTT	CASRSRAGWNTGELFF
TRBV7-8	NA	NA	TRBJ1-5	TGTGCCAGCAGCCGAATCAGGGGCCCCAATCAGCCCCAGCATTTT	CASSRIRGPNQPQHF
TRBV15	TRBD2	NA	TRBJ2-5	TGTGCCACCAGCAGAGATGTAGGGGCGGGAGGTAGAAAAGAGACCCAGTACTTC	CATSRDVGAGGRKETQYF
TRBV19	NA	once	TRBJ2-1	TGTGCCAGTAGTGAGGCGGCGGGTTACAATGAGCAGTTCTTC	CASSEAAGYNEQFF
TRBV10-1	NA	NA	TRBJ1-1	TGCGCCAGCAGTGAGGAGGCGGGAACCGGGGGGAACACTGAAGCTTTCTTT	CASSEEAGTGGNTEAFF
TRBV25-1	NA	once	TRBJ1-1	TGTGCCAGCAGCGATGCAACCCCATCGGGGTGGACTGAAGCTTTCTTT	CASSDATPSGWTEAFF
TRBV19	NA	NA	TRBJ1-5	TGTGCCAGTAGGACCGGCGTCGTGGACAGAGCGAAGCCCCAGCATTTT	CASRTGVVDRAKPQHF
TRBV27	NA	once	TRBJ1-1	TGTGCCAGCAGTTTATCTAACAGATATACAGAAGCTTTCTTT	CASSLSNRYTEAFF
TRBV4-1	TRBD1	NA	TRBJ2-1	TGCGCCAGCAGCCAGCCGGTGGGACAGTTCTACAATGAGCAGTTCTTC	CASSQPVGQFYNEQFF
TRBV5-4	NA	NA	TRBJ2-1	TGTGCCAGCAGCGGCGGGCTCAGGAATGAGCAGTTCTTC	CASSGGLRNEQFF
TRBV11-3	TRBD2	once	TRBJ2-7	TGTGCCAGCAGCTTAGATGGGAGGGCCTCCCACGAGCAGTACTTC	CASSLDGRASHEQYF
TRBV7-6	TRBD2	NA	TRBJ2-5	TGTGCCAGCAGCTCCGGGACTAGCGGGAGAGAAGAGACCCAGTACTTC	CASSSGTSGREETQYF
TRBV7-2	TRBD2	NA	TRBJ2-5	TGTGCCAGCAGCTCCAGCGGGGAGGGGGAGACCCAGTACTTC	CASSSSGEGETQYF
TRBV6-6	NA	NA	TRBJ1-1	TGTGCCAGCCAAAGGGACATCTACACTGAAGCTTTCTTT	CASQRDIYTEAFF
TRBV29-1	NA	NA	TRBJ1-2	TGCAGCGTCCCCTTGGGGCAAAAGAACTATGGCTACACCTTC	CSVPLGQKNYGYTF
TRBV4-2	TRBD2	few	TRBJ2-5	TGTGCCAGCAGCCAAGCGGGAGGTCGAGAGACCCAGTACTTC	CASSQAGGRETQYF
TRBV27	TRBD1	NA	TRBJ1-2	TGTGCCATCGCCCCCAACCGACAGGGGAGGGGTAATGGCTGCACCTTC	CAIAPNRQGRGNGCTF